Below, one T cell receptor (beta chain) is given with its context. Its specificity is not known. This entry belongs to a study of cytomegalovirus exposure and HLA in healthy donors. Study findings and constraints: Across donors, presence/absence analyses took sequencing depth to be roughly uniform. Looking again later, the authors saw that most CMV-associated TCR beta chains seemed HLA-restricted. Productive rates of about 90% or about 30% were seen for most TCR beta V segments in an earlier analysis. TCR beta V- and J-gene trimming, according to a later analysis, was linked to a missense DCLRE1C variant.

PCR primers comprised 60 Vbeta and 13 Jbeta primers. Profiled with immunoSEQ multiplex PCR; TCRdb holds only in-frame clones, not every one. The table lists roughly 120,000 clones, 65% to 85% of them singletons. CDR1 and CDR2 from the germline V gene are LNHDA and SQIVND (reference sequence). Trimming took 4 bases from V and 5 from J; bases not matched to a gene: 12. CDR3 size: 16 residues. Sequenced sample: PBMCs. This rearrangement joins TRBV19 to TRBJ1-2; 8 positions match TRBD1. This clonotype was sampled from a man in his forties or fifties in good health and CMV-seronegative. CDR3 nucleotides: TGTGCCAGTAGTACCTGGACAGGGAGAAGTCAATATGGCTACACCTTC. This sequence encodes CASSTWTGRSQYGYTF. The full variable domain, completed using reference TRBV19 and TRBJ1-2, is DGGITQSPKYLFRKEGQNVTLSCEQNLNHDAMYWYRQDPGQGLRLIYYSQIVNDFQKGDIAEGYSVSREKKESFPLTVTSAQKNPTAFYLCASSTWTGRSQYGYTFGSGTRLTVV.